These 14 T cell receptor beta chains came from one sample sequenced in a study of shared clonotypes between healthy human individuals. Assay used: immunoSEQ multiplex PCR; TCRdb lists only in-frame clones, some missing. The sample carries about 2 million clones, about 95% recorded once. Sequenced material: naive CD4+ T cells sorted from blood. Documented subset: CD45RA+ positively selected. The source is a man aged 18 to 29 in good health.

The genes are TRBV28 and TRBJ1-2; possibly TRBD1 for D (5 bases). This CDR3 comprises 14 residues. The ends were cut back, 5 bases at V and 5 bases at J, with 15 bases in the middle. Germline CDR1 is MDHEN and CDR2 is SYDVKM. CDR3 protein: CASSILRQPYGYTF. CDR3 in DNA: TGTGCCAGCAGTATCCTTCGACAGCCTTATGGCTACACCTTC.

The chain has TRBV5-4 and TRBJ1-1; tentative D call: TRBD1 (5 bases). The V and J ends lost 1 base and 1 base respectively, with 14 bases between them. The CDR3 covers 16 residues. Germline-derived CDR1 and CDR2 are SGHNT and YYREEE (reference sequence). The CDR3 coding sequence is TGTGCCAGCAGCTTGAACCGGGGGACGTGGAACACTGAAGCTTTCTTT. Encoded protein: CASSLNRGTWNTEAFF.

The rearrangement uses TRBV7-9 and TRBJ1-6; D is ambiguous. Trimming shortened V by 1 base and J by 8 bases, and 6 bases separated the two germline ends. The CDR3 is 13 residues long. From germline, CDR1 is SEHNR and CDR2 FQNEAQ (reference sequence). The CDR3: CASSLGEYSPLHF. The CDR3, as DNA: TGTGCCAGCAGCTTAGGGGAGTATTCACCCCTCCACTTT.

This rearrangement joins TRBV5-4 to TRBJ2-1; no firm D call. In germline, CDR1 is SGHNT, CDR2 YYREEE (reference sequence). V lost 4 bases and J lost 9, with 11 bases in between. The CDR3 is made up of 12 amino acids. CDR3 sequence reads: CASSIDWTEQFF. The CDR3 DNA sequence: TGTGCCAGCAGCATAGACTGGACTGAGCAGTTCTTC.

This clone was counted a single time. J is TRBJ2-4 and V is TRBV6-5; tentative D call: TRBD2 (5 bases). CDR1 and CDR2 from the germline V gene are MNHEY and SVGAGI. Trimming cost V 2 bases and J 6 bases, with 11 bases left between them. The CDR3 contains 14 residues. The CDR3 sequence: CASSYVAGGNIQYF. The CDR3 DNA is TGTGCCAGCAGTTACGTGGCAGGAGGAAACATTCAGTACTTC.

The chain has TRBV6-1 and TRBJ1-5, with 7 bases fitting TRBD1. Germline assignment: CDR1 MNHNS and CDR2 SASEGT. The V segment lost 5 bases and the J segment 6 bases; nucleotides outside the gene matches: 1. The CDR3 sequence is 12 residues long. The CDR3, as DNA: TGTGCCAGCAGTACAGGGGCTCAGCCCCAGCATTTT. Translating it yields CASSTGAQPQHF.

The V and J genes are TRBV2 and TRBJ1-5; D might be TRBD1 (6 bases). CDR3 length equals 14 residues. With 6 bases removed from V and 3 bases from J, the gap between germline ends came to 12 bases. Germline lookup yields CDR1 SNHLY and CDR2 FYNNEI. Here the CDR3 reads CASSRGFSNQPQHF. The CDR3 DNA reads as TGTGCCAGCAGCAGGGGTTTCTCCAATCAGCCCCAGCATTTT.

The V and J genes are TRBV28 and TRBJ1-1; D not certain. The CDR3 length is 15 residues. Looked up from germline, CDR1 is MDHEN and CDR2 is SYDVKM. Trimming shortened V by 2 bases and J by 2 bases, and 12 bases separated the two germline ends. The DNA of the CDR3 is TGTGCCAGCAGTTTAGAATACAGAGTAAACACTGAAGCTTTCTTT. Amino acids: CASSLEYRVNTEAFF.

The chain has TRBV27 and TRBJ1-6; perhaps TRBD1 as D (5 bases). The CDR3 sequence is 17 residues long. CDR1 and CDR2 (germline): MNHEY, SMNVEV (reference sequence). V lost 6 bases and J 2 bases, leaving 17 bases between the germline ends. CDR3 nucleotides: TGTGCCAGCAGCTGGGGCCCCGTGAGGACCTATAATTCACCCCTCCACTTT. As protein: CASSWGPVRTYNSPLHF.

Regarding this clone: Within the sample, other DNA sequences also encode this same CDR3. The chain combines TRBV7-2 with TRBJ1-5; no clear D gene. Per germline, CDR1 SGHTA and CDR2 FQGNSA. CDR3 length: 13 residues. The V end was cut by 2 bases, the J end by 1 base, with 3 bases between. The CDR3 DNA is TGTGCCAGCAGCTTAAACAGCAATCAGCCCCAGCATTTT. It specifies CASSLNSNQPQHF.

The V call is TRBV6-5, the J call TRBJ2-5; 10 nucleotides line up with TRBD2. V shed 7 bases and J 5 bases; nucleotides not matched to a gene: 10. Germline-derived CDR1 and CDR2 are MNHEY and SVGAGI. CDR3 size: 15 residues. Written as DNA, the CDR3 is TGTGCCAGCACCTTAGCGGGGGGCCCCCGTGAGACCCAGTACTTC. This encodes CASTLAGGPRETQYF.

J is TRBJ1-2 and V is TRBV2; weak D call: TRBD1 (6 bases). The V gene lost 3 bases and the J gene lost 4 bases, with 15 bases spanning the gap. CDR1 and CDR2 (germline): SNHLY, FYNNEI. This CDR3 comprises 15 residues. This CDR3 reads CASSEESGASYGYTF. CDR3 nucleotides: TGTGCCAGCAGTGAGGAGTCAGGGGCTAGCTATGGCTACACCTTC.

The chain joins TRBV19 to TRBJ2-1, with D possibly matching TRBD1 (5 bases). V was trimmed by 6 bases and J by 9 bases, leaving 12 bases between them. Germline V gene lookup returns CDR1 LNHDA and CDR2 SQIVND (reference sequence). This CDR3 spans 12 amino acids. The CDR3 bases are TGTGCCAGTAGACCTAGGGGTGCTGAGCAGTTCTTC. Amino acids: CASRPRGAEQFF.

The chain is built from TRBV5-1 and TRBJ1-1; TRBD1 aligns across 8 bases. Germline lookup yields CDR1 SGHRS and CDR2 YFSETQ. The V segment lost 1 base and the J segment 6 bases; nucleotides outside the gene matches: 8. The length of the CDR3 is 15 residues. The CDR3 DNA reads TGCGCCAGCAGCTTGTCTTTGTCAGGGGGCTCTGAAGCTTTCTTT. This sequence encodes CASSLSLSGGSEAFF. The full variable domain, rest sourced from reference TRBV5-1 and TRBJ1-1, is KAGVTQTPRYLIKTRGQQVTLSCSPISGHRSVSWYQQTPGQGLQFLFEYFSETQRNKGNFPGRFSGRQFSNSRSEMNVSTLELGDSALYLCASSLSLSGGSEAFFGQGTRLTVV.